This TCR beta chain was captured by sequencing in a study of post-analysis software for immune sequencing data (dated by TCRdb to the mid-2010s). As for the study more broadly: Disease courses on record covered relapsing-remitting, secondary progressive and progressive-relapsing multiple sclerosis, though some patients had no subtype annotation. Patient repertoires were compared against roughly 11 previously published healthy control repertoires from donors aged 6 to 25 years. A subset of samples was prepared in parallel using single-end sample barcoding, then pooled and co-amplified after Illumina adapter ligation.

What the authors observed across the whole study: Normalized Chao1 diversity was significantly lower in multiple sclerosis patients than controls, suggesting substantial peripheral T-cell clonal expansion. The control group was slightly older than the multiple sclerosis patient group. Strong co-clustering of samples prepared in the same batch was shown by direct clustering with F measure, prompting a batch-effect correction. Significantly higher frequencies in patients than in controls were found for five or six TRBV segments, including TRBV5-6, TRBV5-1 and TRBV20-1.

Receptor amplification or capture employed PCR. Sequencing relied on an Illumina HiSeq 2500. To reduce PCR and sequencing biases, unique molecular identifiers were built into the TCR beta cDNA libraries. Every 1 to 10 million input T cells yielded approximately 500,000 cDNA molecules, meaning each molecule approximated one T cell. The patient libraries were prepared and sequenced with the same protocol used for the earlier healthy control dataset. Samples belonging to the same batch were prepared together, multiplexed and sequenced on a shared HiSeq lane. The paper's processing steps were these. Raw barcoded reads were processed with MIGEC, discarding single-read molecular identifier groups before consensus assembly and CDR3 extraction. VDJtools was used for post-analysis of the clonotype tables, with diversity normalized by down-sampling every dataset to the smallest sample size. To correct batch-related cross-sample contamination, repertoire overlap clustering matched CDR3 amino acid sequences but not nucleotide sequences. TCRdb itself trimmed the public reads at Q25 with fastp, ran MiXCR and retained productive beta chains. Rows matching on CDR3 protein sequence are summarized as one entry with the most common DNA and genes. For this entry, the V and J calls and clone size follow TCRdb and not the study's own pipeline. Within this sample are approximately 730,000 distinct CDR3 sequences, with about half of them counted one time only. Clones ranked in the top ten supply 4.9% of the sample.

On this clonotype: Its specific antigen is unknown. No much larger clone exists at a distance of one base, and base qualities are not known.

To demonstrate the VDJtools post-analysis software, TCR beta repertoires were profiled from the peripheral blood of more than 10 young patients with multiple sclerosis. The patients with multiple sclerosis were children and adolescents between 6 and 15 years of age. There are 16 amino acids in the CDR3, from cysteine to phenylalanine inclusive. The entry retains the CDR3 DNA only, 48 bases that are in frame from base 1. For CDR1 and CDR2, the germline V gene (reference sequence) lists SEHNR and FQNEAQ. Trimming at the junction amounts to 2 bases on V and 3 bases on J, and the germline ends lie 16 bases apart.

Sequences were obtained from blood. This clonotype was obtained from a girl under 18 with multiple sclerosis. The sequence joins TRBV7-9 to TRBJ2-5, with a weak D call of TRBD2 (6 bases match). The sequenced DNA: TGTGCCAGCAGCTTAAGGCGGGGAGTAAGTGAAGAGACCCAGTACTTC. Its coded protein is CASSLRRGVSEETQYF. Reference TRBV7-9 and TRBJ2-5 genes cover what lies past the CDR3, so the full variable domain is DTGVSQNPRHKITKRGQNVTFRCDPISEHNRLYWYRQTLGQGPEFLTYFQNEAQLEKSRLLSDRFSAERPKGSFSTLEIQRTEQGDSAMYLCASSLRRGVSEETQYFGPGTRLLVL.